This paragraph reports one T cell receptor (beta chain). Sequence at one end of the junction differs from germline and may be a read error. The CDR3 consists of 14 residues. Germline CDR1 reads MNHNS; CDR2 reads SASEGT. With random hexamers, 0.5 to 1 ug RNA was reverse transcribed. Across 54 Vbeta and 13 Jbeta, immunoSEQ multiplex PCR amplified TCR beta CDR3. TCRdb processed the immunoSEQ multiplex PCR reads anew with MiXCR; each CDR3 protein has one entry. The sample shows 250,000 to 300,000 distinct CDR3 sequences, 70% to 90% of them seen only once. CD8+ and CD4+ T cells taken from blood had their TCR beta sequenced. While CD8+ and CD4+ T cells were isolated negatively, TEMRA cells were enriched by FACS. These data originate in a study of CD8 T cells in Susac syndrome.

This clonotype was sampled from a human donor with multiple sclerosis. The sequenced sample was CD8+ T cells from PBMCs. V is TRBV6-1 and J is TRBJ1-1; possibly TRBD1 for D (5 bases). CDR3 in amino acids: CAGSEETEMLEAFF. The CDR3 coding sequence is TGTGCCGGCAGTGAAGAGACAGAAATGCTTGAAGCTTTCTTT.